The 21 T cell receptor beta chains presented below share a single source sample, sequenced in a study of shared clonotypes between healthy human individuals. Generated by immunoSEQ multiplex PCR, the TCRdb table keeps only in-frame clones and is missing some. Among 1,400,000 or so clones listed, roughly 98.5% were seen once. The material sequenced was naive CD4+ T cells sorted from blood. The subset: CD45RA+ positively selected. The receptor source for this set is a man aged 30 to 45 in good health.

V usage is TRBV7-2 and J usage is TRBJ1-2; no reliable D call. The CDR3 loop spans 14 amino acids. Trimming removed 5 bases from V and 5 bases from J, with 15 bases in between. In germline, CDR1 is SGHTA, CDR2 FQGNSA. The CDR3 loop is CASSPPLTGYGYTF. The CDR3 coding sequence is TGTGCCAGCAGCCCCCCCCTGACTGGGTATGGCTACACCTTC.

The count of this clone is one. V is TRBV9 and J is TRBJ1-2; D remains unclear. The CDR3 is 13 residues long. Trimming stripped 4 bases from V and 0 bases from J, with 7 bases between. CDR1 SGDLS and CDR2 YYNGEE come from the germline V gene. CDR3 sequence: CASSRQTNYGYTF. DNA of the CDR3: TGTGCCAGCAGCAGACAAACTAACTATGGCTACACCTTC. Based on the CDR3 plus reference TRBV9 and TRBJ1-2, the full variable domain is DSGVTQTPKHLITATGQRVTLRCSPRSGDLSVYWYQQSLDQGLQFLIQYYNGEERAKGNILERFSAQQFPDLHSELNLSSLELGDSALYFCASSRQTNYGYTFGSGTRLTVV.

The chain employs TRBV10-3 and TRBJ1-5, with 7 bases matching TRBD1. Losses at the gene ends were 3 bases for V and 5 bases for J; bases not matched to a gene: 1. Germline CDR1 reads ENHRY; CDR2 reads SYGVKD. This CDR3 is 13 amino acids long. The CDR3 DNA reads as TGTGCCATCAGTGATACAGGGGATCAGCCCCAGCATTTT. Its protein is CAISDTGDQPQHF.

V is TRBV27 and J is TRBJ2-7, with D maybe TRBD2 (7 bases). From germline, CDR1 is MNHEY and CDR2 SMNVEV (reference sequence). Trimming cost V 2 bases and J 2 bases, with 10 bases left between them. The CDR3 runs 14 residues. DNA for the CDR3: TGTGCCAGCAGTTTAAACGGGGGGCCCTACGAGCAGTACTTC. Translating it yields CASSLNGGPYEQYF.

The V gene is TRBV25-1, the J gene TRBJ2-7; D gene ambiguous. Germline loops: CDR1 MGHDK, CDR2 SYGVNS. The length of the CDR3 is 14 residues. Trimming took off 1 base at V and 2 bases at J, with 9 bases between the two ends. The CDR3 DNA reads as TGTGCCAGCAGTGAATTGGTCGGAACCTACGAGCAGTACTTC. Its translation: CASSELVGTYEQYF.

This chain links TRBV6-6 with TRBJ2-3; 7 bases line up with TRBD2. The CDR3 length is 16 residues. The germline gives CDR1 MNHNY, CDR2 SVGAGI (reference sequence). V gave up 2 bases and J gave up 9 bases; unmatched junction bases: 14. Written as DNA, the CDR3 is TGTGCCAGCAGTTACGGTCTGGGAGGGCCGGCGATAACGCAGTATTTT. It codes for CASSYGLGGPAITQYF.

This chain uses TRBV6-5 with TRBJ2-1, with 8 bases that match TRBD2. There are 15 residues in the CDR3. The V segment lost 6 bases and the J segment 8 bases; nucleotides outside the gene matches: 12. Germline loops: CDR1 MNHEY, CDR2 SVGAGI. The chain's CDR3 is CASRPGLAQHHEQFF. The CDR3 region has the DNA TGTGCCAGCAGACCAGGACTAGCTCAACACCATGAGCAGTTCTTC.

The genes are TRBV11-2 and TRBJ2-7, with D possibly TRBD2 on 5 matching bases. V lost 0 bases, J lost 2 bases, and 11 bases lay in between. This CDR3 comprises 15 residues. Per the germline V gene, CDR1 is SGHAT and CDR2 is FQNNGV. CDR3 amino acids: CASSLEWVGTYEQYF. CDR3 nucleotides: TGTGCCAGCAGCTTAGAATGGGTCGGGACCTACGAGCAGTACTTC.

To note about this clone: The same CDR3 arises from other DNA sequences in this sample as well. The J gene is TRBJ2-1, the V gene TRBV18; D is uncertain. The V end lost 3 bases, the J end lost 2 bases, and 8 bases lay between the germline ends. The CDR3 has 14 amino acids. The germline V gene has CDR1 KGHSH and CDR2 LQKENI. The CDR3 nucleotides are TGTGCCAGCTCACCTACGAGGACCTACAATGAGCAGTTCTTC. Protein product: CASSPTRTYNEQFF.

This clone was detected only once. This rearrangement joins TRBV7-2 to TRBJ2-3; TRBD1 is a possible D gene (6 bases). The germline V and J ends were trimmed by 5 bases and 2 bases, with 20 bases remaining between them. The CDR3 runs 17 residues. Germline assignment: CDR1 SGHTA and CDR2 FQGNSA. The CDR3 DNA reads TGTGCCAGCAGCCCTAGCCCCCCGGACAGTTCCACAGATACGCAGTATTTT. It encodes CASSPSPPDSSTDTQYF.

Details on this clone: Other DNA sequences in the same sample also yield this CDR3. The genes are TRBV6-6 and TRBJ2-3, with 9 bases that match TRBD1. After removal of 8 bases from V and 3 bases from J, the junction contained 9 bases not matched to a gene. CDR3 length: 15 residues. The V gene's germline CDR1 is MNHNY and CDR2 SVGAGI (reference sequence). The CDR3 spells CASSSPGQGTDTQYF. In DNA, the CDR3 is TGTGCCAGCTCATCGCCGGGACAGGGAACAGATACGCAGTATTTT.

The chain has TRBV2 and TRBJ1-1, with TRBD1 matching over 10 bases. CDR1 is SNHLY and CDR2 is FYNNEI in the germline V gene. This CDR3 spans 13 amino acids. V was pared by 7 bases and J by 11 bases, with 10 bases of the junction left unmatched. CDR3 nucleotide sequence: TGTGCCAGCACAGAGGACAGGGGGGGTAGGGCTTTCTTT. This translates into CASTEDRGGRAFF.

CDR3 nucleotide sequence: TGTGCCAGTAGAGATACGACTAGCGGGGGGTACAATGAGCAGTTCTTC. Its translation is CASRDTTSGGYNEQFF. The V gene is TRBV19, the J gene TRBJ2-1; 13 bases agree with TRBD2. The V gene end was trimmed by 6 bases and the J gene end by 4 bases; junction bases not matched to a gene: 6. The CDR3 runs 16 residues. CDR1 and CDR2 from the germline V gene are LNHDA and SQIVND (reference sequence).

CDR3 coding DNA: TGTGCCAGCAGCTCTACCGAGACCCAGGGCAATCAGCCCCAGCATTTT. It yields the protein CASSSTETQGNQPQHF. The rearrangement uses TRBV7-8 and TRBJ1-5; D uncertain. This CDR3 comprises 16 residues. Trimming removed 4 bases at V and 2 bases at J, with 15 bases between. Germline V gene lookup returns CDR1 SGHVS and CDR2 FQNEAQ.

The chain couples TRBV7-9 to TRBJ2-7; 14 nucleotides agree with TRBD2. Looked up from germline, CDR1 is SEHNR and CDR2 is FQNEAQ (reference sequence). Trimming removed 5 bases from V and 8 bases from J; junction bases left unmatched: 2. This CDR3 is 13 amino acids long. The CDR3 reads CASSRTSGRQQYF. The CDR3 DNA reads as TGTGCCAGCAGCCGGACTAGCGGGAGGCAGCAGTACTTC.

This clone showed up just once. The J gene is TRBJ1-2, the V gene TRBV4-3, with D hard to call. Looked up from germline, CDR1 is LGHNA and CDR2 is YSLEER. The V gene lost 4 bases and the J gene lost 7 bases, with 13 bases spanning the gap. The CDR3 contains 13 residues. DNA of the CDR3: TGCGCCAGCAGCCGTCTCCCGGGCGGTGGCTACACCTTC. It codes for CASSRLPGGGYTF.

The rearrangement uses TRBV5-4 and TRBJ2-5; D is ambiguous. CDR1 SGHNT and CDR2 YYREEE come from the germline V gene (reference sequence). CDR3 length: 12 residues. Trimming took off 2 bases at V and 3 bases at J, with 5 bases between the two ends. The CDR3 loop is CASSLQEETQYF. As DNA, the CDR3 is TGTGCCAGCAGCTTACAAGAAGAGACCCAGTACTTC. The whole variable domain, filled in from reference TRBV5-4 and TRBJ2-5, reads ETGVTQSPTHLIKTRGQQVTLRCSSQSGHNTVSWYQQALGQGPQFIFQYYREEENGRGNFPPRFSGLQFPNYSSELNVNALELDDSALYLCASSLQEETQYFGPGTRLLVL.

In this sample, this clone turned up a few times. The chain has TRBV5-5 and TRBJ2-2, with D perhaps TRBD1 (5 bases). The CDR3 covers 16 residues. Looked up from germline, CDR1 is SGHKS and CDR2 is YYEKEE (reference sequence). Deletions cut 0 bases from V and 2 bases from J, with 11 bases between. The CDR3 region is CASSLDPRVNTGELFF. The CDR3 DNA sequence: TGTGCCAGCAGCTTGGACCCCAGGGTTAACACCGGGGAGCTGTTTTTT.

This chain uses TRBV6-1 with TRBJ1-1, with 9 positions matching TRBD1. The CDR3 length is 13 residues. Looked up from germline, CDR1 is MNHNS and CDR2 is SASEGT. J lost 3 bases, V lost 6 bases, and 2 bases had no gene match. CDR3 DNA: TGTGCCAGCAGGGGACAGGGCGACACTGAAGCTTTCTTT. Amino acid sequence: CASRGQGDTEAFF.

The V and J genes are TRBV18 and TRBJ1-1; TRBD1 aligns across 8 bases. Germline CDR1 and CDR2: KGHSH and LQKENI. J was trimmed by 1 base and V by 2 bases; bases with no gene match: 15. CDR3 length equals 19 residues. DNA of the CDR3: TGTGCCAGCTCACCATTTCCGGTCTCACAAGGGACAGGGAACACTGAAGCTTTCTTT. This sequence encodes CASSPFPVSQGTGNTEAFF. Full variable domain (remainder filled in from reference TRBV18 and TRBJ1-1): NAGVMQNPRHLVRRRGQEARLRCSPMKGHSHVYWYRQLPEEGLKFMVYLQKENIIDESGMPKERFSAEFPKEGPSILRIQQVVRGDSAAYFCASSPFPVSQGTGNTEAFFGQGTRLTVV.

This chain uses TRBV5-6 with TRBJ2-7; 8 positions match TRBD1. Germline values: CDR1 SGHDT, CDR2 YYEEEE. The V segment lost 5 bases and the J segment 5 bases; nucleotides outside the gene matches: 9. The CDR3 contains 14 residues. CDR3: CASRARDRRHEQYF. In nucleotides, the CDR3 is TGTGCCAGCAGGGCCCGGGACAGGCGCCACGAGCAGTACTTC.